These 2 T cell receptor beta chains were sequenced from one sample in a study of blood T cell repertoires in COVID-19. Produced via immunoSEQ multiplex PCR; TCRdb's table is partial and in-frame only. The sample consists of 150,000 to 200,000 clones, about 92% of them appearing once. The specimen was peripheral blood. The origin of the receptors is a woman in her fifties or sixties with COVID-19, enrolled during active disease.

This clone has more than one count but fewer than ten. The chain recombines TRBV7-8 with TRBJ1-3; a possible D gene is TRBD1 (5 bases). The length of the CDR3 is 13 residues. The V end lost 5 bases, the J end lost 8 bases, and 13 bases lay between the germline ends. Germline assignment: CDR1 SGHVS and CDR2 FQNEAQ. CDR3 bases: TGTGCCAGCAGCCGACAACGGGGGGACACCATATATTTT. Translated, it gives CASSRQRGDTIYF.

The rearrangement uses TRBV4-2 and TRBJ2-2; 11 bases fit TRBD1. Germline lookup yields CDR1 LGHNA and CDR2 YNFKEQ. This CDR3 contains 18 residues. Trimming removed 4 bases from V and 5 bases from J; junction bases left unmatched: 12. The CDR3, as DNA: TGTGCCAGCAGCCCCCACCCGGACAGGGGGCATGGTACCGGGGAGCTGTTTTTT. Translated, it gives CASSPHPDRGHGTGELFF.